The 5 T cell receptor beta chains presented below share a single source sample, sequenced in a study of cytomegalovirus exposure and HLA in healthy donors. This table comes from immunoSEQ multiplex PCR, and its TCRdb copy is limited to in-frame clones, with some not included. The table shows 60,000 to 85,000 clones, with nearly 96% occurring only once. Sequencing input: PBMCs. These receptor sequences come from a woman aged 18-29 years in good health and CMV-seropositive.

The sample holds a few counts of this clone. V and J are TRBV4-2 and TRBJ1-2; D remains ambiguous. Looked up from germline, CDR1 is LGHNA and CDR2 is YNFKEQ. The CDR3 has 16 residues. Deletions cut 0 bases from V and 5 bases from J, with 16 bases between. For the CDR3, the DNA is TGTGCCAGCAGCCAAGATCGTGGCTGGTCCATATATGGCTACACCTTC. Its translation is CASSQDRGWSIYGYTF.

The J gene is TRBJ2-7, the V gene TRBV18; 11 positions agree with TRBD1. The CDR3 has 15 residues. With V trimmed by 3 bases and J by 1 base, 2 bases remained unmatched. CDR1 is KGHSH, CDR2 LQKENI, per germline. CDR3 amino acids: CASSPGQGDSYEQYF. DNA of the CDR3: TGTGCCAGCTCACCGGGACAGGGGGATTCCTACGAGCAGTACTTC.

For the CDR3, the DNA is TGTGCCAGCTCACGGACCCAGGGCGGCGTTAATGAAAAACTGTTTTTT. Amino acid sequence: CASSRTQGGVNEKLFF. The rearrangement uses TRBV18 and TRBJ1-4; maybe TRBD1 (5 bases). Trimming pared 4 bases from V and 4 bases from J, leaving 16 bases between. Germline CDR1 KGHSH, CDR2 LQKENI. The CDR3 is 16 residues long.

The V and J genes are TRBV6-5 and TRBJ2-3; D is possibly TRBD2 (5 bases). Germline V gene lookup returns CDR1 MNHEY and CDR2 SVGAGI. The CDR3 consists of 15 residues. Trimming left V 0 bases short and J 2 bases short, with 9 bases between. In DNA, the CDR3 is TGTGCCAGCAGTTACTCGAGAGGGTACACAGATACGCAGTATTTT. It encodes CASSYSRGYTDTQYF.

This clone was seen more than once but under ten times. V and J are TRBV5-1 and TRBJ2-7, with D possibly being TRBD1 (5 bases). CDR3 length equals 14 residues. Germline CDR1 and CDR2: SGHRS and YFSETQ. V dropped 0 bases and J dropped 2 bases, with 9 bases sitting between them. CDR3 sequence: CASSLDLGAYEQYF. CDR3 coding DNA: TGCGCCAGCAGCTTGGATCTAGGGGCCTACGAGCAGTACTTC.